This T cell receptor beta chain was sequenced for a study of T cells in Graves' hyperthyroidism and ophthalmopathy. Study-level information: Sampling of peripheral blood happened at initial diagnosis, prior to any treatment. The study, taken as a whole, reports: Blood also showed most of the thyroid clonotypes that were expanded above 0.001. Ophthalmopathy was identified by the model a median about 6.4 months ahead of onset.

There are many counts of this clonotype. The antigen is undetermined. Recently diagnosed hyperthyroidism of less than 2 months' duration affected patients aged 18 to 65. The CDR3 spans 12 residues. Trimming took 6 bases from V and 4 from J, leaving 10 bases between them. The germline gives CDR1 MDHEN, CDR2 SYDVKM. Amplification targeted TCR beta CDR3 regions from RNA transcripts. A first-round RT-PCR of the TCR CDR3 used the HTBI primer set. TCRdb used MiXCR to reprocess the multiplex PCR reads, holding one entry per CDR3 protein. Among 700,000 or so distinct CDR3 sequences, 16% were seen once, and the ten largest hold about 8.4%.

The sequenced sample was blood. The J gene is TRBJ2-7, the V gene TRBV28; D gene unclear. This clonotype was sampled from a man between 18 and 35 years old with Graves' hyperthyroidism. The CDR3 loop reads CASSLKDYEQYF. CDR3 nucleotides: TGTGCCAGCAGCCTCAAAGATTACGAGCAGTACTTC. The whole variable domain, filled in from reference TRBV28 and TRBJ2-7, reads DVKVTQSSRYLVKRTGEKVFLECVQDMDHENMFWYRQDPGLGLRLIYFSYDVKMKEKGDIPEGYSVSREKKERFSLILESASTNQTSMYLCASSLKDYEQYFGPGTRLTVT.